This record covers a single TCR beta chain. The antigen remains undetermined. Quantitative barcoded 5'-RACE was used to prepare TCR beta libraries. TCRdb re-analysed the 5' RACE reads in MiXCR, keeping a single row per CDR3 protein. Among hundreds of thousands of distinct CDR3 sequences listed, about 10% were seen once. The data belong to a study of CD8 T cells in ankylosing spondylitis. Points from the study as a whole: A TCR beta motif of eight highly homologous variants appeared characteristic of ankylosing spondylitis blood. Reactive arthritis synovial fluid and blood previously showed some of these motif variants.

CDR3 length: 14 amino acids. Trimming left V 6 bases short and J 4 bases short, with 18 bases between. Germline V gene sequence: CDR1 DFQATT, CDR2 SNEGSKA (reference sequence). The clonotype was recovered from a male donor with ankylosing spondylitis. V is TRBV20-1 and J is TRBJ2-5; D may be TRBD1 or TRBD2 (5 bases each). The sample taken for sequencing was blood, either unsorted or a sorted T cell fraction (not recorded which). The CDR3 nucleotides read TGCAGTGCAGCCCGGCGGGTGAGGGGAGAGACCCAGTACTTC. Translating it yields CSAARRVRGETQYF.